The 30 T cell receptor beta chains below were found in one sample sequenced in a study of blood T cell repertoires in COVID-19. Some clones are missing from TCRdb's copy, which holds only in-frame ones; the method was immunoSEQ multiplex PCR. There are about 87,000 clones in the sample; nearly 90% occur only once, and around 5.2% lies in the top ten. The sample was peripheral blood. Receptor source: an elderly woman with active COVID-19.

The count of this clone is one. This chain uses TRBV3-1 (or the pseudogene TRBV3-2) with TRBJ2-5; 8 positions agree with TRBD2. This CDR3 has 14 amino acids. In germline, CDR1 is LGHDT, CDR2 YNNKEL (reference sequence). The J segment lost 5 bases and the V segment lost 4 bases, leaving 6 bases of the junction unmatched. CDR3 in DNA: TGTGCCAGCAGCCCGACCCGGGGGGGTGAGACCCAGTACTTC. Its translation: CASSPTRGGETQYF.

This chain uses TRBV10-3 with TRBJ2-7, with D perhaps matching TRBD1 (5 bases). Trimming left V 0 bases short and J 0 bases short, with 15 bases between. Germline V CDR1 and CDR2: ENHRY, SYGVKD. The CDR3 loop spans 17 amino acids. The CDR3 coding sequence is TGTGCCATCAGTGAGTCAAATACAGGCCCGAGCTCCTACGAGCAGTACTTC. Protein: CAISESNTGPSSYEQYF.

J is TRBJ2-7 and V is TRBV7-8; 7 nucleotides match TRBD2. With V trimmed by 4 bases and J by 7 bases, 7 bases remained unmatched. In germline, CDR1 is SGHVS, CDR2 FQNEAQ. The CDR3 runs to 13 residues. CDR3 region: CASSSQRDGEQYF. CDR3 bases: TGTGCCAGCAGCTCTCAGCGGGATGGGGAGCAGTACTTC. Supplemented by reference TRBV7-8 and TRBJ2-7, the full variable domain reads GAGVSQSPRYKVAKRGQDVALRCDPISGHVSLFWYQQALGQGPEFLTYFQNEAQLDKSGLPSDRFFAERPEGSVSTLKIQRTQQEDSAVYLCASSSQRDGEQYFGPGTRLTVT.

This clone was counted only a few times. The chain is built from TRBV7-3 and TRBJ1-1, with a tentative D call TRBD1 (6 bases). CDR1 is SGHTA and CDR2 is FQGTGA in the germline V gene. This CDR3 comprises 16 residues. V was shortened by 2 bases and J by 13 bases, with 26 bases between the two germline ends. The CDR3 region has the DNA TGTGCCAGCAGCTTATCCTCGGCCGGGACACCGATCGAGGTTTTCTTT. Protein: CASSLSSAGTPIEVFF.

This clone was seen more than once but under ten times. The DNA for the CDR3 is TGTGCCACCAGGAGAACGGGACTAGCTACCTACAATGAGCAGTTCTTC. Translation gives CATRRTGLATYNEQFF. The chain joins TRBV15 to TRBJ2-1, with 9 nucleotides matching TRBD2. This CDR3 has 16 residues. Germline assignment: CDR1 LNHNV and CDR2 YYDKDF (reference sequence). The junction had 8 bases not matched to a gene; V was cut back by 6 bases and J by 2 bases.

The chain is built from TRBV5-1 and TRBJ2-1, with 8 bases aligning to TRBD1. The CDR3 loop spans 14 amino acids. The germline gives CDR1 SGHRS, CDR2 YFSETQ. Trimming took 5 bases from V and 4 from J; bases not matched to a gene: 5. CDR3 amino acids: CASRQGGEYNEQFF. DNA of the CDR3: TGCGCCAGCAGACAGGGGGGCGAGTACAATGAGCAGTTCTTC.

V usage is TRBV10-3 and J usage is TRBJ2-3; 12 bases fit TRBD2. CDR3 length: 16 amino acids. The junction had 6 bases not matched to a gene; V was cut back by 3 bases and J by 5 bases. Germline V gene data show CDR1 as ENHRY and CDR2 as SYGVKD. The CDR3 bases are TGTGCCATCAGTGACCCTAGCGGGAGGGAGGGAGATACGCAGTATTTT. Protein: CAISDPSGREGDTQYF.

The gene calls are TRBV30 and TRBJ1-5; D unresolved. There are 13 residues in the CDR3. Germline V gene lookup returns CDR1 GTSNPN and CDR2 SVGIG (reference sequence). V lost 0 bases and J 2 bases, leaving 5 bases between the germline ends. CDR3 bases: TGTGCCTGGAGTGTTCAGGGCAATCAGCCCCAGCATTTT. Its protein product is CAWSVQGNQPQHF.

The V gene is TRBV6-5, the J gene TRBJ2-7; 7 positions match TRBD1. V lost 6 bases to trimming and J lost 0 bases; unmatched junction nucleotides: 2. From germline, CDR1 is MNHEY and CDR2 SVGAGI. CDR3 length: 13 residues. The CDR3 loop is CASRRQGSYEQYF. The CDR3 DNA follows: TGTGCCAGCAGAAGACAGGGCTCCTACGAGCAGTACTTC.

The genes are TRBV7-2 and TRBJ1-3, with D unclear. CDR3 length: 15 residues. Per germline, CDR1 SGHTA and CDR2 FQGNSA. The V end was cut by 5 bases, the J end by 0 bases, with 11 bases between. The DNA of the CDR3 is TGTGCCAGCAGCCAGCCGGGTTACTCTGGAAACACCATATATTTT. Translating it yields CASSQPGYSGNTIYF.

CDR3 DNA sequence: TGTGCCACCAGCAGTCTTCAGCGGCACCAAGAGACCCAGTACTTC. Translating it yields CATSSLQRHQETQYF. The chain has TRBV15 and TRBJ2-5; tentatively, D is TRBD2 (5 bases). This CDR3 is built from 15 residues. V lost 3 bases, J lost 0 bases, and 11 bases lay in between. Germline CDR1 and CDR2: LNHNV and YYDKDF (reference sequence). Drawing the rest from reference TRBV15 and TRBJ2-5, the complete variable domain is DAMVIQNPRYQVTQFGKPVTLSCSQTLNHNVMYWYQQKSSQAPKLLFHYYDKDFNNEADTPDNFQSRRPNTSFCFLDIRSPGLGDTAMYLCATSSLQRHQETQYFGPGTRLLVL.

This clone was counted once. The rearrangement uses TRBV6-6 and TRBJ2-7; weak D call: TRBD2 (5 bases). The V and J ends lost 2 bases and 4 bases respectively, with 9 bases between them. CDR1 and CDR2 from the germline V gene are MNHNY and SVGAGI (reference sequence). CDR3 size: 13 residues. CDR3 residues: CASSYRGTYEQYF. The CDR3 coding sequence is TGTGCCAGCAGTTACCGGGGTACGTACGAGCAGTACTTC.

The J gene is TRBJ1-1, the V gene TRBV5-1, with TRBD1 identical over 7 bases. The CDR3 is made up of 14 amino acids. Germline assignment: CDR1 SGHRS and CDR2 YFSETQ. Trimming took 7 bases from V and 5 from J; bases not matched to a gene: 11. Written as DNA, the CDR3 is TGCGCCAGCCGCACAGGGGCGGGGGGTACTGAAGCTTTCTTT. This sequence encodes CASRTGAGGTEAFF.

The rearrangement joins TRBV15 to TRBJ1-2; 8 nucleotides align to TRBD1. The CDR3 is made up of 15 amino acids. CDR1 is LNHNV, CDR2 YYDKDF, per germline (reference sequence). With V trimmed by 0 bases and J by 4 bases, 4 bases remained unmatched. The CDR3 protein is CATSRESGGFYGYTF. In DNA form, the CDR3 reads TGTGCCACCAGCAGAGAATCAGGGGGCTTCTATGGCTACACCTTC.

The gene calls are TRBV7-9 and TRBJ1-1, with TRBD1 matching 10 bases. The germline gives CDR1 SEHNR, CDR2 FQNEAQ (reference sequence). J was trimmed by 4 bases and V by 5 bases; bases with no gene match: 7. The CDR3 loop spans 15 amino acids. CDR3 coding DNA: TGTGCCAGCAGCCTCGGGACAGGGGATCCCACTGAAGCTTTCTTT. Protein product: CASSLGTGDPTEAFF. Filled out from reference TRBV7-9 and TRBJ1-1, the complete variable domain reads DTGVSQNPRHKITKRGQNVTFRCDPISEHNRLYWYRQTLGQGPEFLTYFQNEAQLEKSRLLSDRFSAERPKGSFSTLEIQRTEQGDSAMYLCASSLGTGDPTEAFFGQGTRLTVV.

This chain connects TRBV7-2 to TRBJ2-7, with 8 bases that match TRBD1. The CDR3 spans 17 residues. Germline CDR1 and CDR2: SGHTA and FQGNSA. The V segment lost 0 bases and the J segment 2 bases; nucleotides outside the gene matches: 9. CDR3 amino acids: CASSLAPGQATPYEQYF. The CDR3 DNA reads TGTGCCAGCAGCTTAGCCCCGGGACAGGCGACACCCTACGAGCAGTACTTC.

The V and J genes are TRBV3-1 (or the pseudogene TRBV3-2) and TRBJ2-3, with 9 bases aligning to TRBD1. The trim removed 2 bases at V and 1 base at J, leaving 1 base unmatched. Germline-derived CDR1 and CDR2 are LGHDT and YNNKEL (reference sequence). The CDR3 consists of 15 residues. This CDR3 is CASSQWDRGTDTQYF. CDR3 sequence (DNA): TGTGCCAGCAGCCAATGGGACAGGGGCACAGATACGCAGTATTTT.

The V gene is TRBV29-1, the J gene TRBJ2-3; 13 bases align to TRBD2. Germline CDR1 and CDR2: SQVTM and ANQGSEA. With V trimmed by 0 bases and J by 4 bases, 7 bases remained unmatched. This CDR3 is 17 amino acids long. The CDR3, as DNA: TGCAGCGTTGAAGATCCCCGGACTAGCGGGAGAGCAGATACGCAGTATTTT. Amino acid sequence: CSVEDPRTSGRADTQYF.

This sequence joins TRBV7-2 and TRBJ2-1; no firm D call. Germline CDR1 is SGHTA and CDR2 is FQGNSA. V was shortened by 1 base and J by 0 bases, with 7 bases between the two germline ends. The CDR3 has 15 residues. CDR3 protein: CASSLESGSYNEQFF. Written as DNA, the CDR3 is TGTGCCAGCAGCTTAGAATCGGGCTCCTACAATGAGCAGTTCTTC. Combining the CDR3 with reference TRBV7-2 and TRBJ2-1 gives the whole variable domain GAGVSQSPSNKVTEKGKDVELRCDPISGHTALYWYRQSLGQGLEFLIYFQGNSAPDKSGLPSDRFSAERTGGSVSTLTIQRTQQEDSAVYLCASSLESGSYNEQFFGPGTRLTVL.

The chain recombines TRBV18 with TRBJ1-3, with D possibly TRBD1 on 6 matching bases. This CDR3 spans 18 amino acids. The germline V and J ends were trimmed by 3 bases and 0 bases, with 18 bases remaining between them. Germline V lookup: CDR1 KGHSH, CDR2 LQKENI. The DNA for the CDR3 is TGTGCCAGCTCACCCGAGATACAGGGTCCTTACTCTGGAAACACCATATATTTT. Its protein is CASSPEIQGPYSGNTIYF.

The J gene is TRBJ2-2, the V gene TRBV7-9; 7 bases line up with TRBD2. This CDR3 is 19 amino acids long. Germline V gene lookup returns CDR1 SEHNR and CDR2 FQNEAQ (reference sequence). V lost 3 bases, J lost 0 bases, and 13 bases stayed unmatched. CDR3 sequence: CASSFPLNSGHTNTGELFF. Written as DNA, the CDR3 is TGTGCCAGCAGCTTTCCCCTGAATAGCGGGCACACGAACACCGGGGAGCTGTTTTTT.

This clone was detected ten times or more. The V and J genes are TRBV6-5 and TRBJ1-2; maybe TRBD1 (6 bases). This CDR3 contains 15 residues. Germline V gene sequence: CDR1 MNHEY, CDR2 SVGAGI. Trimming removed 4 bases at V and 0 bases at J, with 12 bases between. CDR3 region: CASSFQGGANYGYTF. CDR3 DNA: TGTGCCAGCAGTTTCCAAGGGGGAGCTAACTATGGCTACACCTTC.

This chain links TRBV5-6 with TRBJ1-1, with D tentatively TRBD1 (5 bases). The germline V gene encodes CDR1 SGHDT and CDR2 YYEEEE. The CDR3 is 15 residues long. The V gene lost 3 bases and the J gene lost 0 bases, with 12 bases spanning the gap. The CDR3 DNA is TGTGCCAGCAGCTGGGCGGGGACCATGAACACTGAAGCTTTCTTT. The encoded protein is CASSWAGTMNTEAFF.

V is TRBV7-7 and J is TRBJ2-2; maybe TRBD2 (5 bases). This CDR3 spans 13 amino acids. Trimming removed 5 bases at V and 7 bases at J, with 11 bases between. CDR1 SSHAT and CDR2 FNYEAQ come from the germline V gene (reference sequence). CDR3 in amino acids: CASSNEGVGELFF. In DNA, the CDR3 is TGTGCCAGCAGCAACGAGGGAGTCGGGGAGCTGTTTTTT. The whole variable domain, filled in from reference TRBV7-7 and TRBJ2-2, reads GAGVSQSPRYKVTKRGQDVTLRCDPISSHATLYWYQQALGQGPEFLTYFNYEAQPDKSGLPSDRFSAERPEGSISTLTIQRTEQRDSAMYRCASSNEGVGELFFGEGSRLTVL.

In DNA form, the CDR3 reads TGTGCCAGCTCACCACCGTCACAGGGGATGGGGAATGAGCAGTTCTTC. Protein: CASSPPSQGMGNEQFF. This chain links TRBV18 with TRBJ2-1; 7 nucleotides align to TRBD1. This CDR3 region has 16 residues. Germline values: CDR1 KGHSH, CDR2 LQKENI. Losses at the gene ends were 0 bases for V and 7 bases for J; bases not matched to a gene: 9. The variable domain in full, with the rest retrieved from reference TRBV18 and TRBJ2-1, is NAGVMQNPRHLVRRRGQEARLRCSPMKGHSHVYWYRQLPEEGLKFMVYLQKENIIDESGMPKERFSAEFPKEGPSILRIQQVVRGDSAAYFCASSPPSQGMGNEQFFGPGTRLTVL.

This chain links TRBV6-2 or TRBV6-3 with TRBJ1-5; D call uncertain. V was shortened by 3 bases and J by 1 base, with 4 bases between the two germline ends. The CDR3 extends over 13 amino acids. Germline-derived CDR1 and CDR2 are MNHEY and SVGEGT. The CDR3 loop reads CASSYLSNQPQHF. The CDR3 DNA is TGTGCCAGCAGTTATCTCAGCAATCAGCCCCAGCATTTT.

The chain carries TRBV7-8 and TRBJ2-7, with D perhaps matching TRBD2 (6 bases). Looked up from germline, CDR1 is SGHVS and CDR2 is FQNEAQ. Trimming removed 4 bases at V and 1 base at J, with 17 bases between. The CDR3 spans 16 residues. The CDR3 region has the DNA TGTGCCAGCAGCTCAGGCGCTGGGACTCTGTCCTACGAGCAGTACTTC. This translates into CASSSGAGTLSYEQYF. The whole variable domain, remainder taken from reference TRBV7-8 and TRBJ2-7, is GAGVSQSPRYKVAKRGQDVALRCDPISGHVSLFWYQQALGQGPEFLTYFQNEAQLDKSGLPSDRFFAERPEGSVSTLKIQRTQQEDSAVYLCASSSGAGTLSYEQYFGPGTRLTVT.

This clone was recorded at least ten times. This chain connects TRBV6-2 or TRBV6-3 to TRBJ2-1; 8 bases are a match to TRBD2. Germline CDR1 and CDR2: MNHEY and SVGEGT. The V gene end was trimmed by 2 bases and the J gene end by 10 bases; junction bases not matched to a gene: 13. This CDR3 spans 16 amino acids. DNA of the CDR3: TGTGCCAGCAGTTACGGAGGGAGCGGGAGAGAGGGGGAGCAGTTCTTC. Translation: CASSYGGSGREGEQFF.

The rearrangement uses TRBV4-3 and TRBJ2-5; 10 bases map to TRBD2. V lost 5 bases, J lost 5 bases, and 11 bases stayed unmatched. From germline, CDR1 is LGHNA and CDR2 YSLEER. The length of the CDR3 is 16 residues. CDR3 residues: CASSLILAGAGETQYF. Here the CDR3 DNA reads TGCGCCAGCAGCTTGATCCTAGCGGGAGCGGGTGAGACCCAGTACTTC.

The CDR3 reads CASSLEGAGNQPQHF. The CDR3 DNA reads TGCGCCAGCAGCTTGGAGGGGGCCGGCAATCAGCCCCAGCATTTT. The chain carries TRBV5-1 and TRBJ1-5, with 7 positions matching TRBD1. The length of the CDR3 is 15 residues. The junction had 2 bases not matched to a gene; V was cut back by 0 bases and J by 2 bases. Germline assignment: CDR1 SGHRS and CDR2 YFSETQ.